These T cell receptor beta chains were read from a single sample in a study of T cell repertoires in cytomegalovirus infection. TCRdb passed the reads through MiXCR, listing each CDR3 protein once. The data show about 320,000 distinct CDR3 sequences, with 8% to 9.5% seen just once and about 4.5% held by the top ten. Material for sequencing was PBMCs. The receptors here all came from a human donor in good health (CMV status not recorded). Some clones in this sample may be carry-over from other donors' samples. Both conserved end residues are part of each CDR3. D genes are given only for firm matches. Part of the rows lack a size; the others show once, few, many or a class for expanded clones.

d_call: .
v_call: TRBV15
j_call: TRBJ2-7
clone_size: .
cdr3_nt: TGTGCCACCAGTGCCGAGACGGGAGTTTACTACGAGCAGTACTTC
cdr3_aa: CATSAETGVYYEQYF

d_call: TRBD1
v_call: TRBV28
j_call: TRBJ1-2
clone_size: .
cdr3_nt: TGTGCCAGCAGCCTCGACAGGGTTGGTGATGGCTACACCTTC
cdr3_aa: CASSLDRVGDGYTF

d_call: TRBD1
v_call: TRBV6-6
j_call: TRBJ2-4
clone_size: many
cdr3_nt: TGTGCCAGCAGTTATGGGGACAGGGTGTCTTGGATTCAGTACTTC
cdr3_aa: CASSYGDRVSWIQYF

d_call: .
v_call: TRBV7-9
j_call: TRBJ1-5
clone_size: many
cdr3_nt: TGTGCCAGCAGCCTTGACAGAAATCAGCCCCAGCATTTT
cdr3_aa: CASSLDRNQPQHF

d_call: TRBD2
v_call: TRBV7-2
j_call: TRBJ2-5
clone_size: many
cdr3_nt: TGTGCCAGCAGCTCAGACGGGGGGGTCGAGACCCAGTACTTC
cdr3_aa: CASSSDGGVETQYF

d_call: .
v_call: TRBV2
j_call: TRBJ2-7
clone_size: few
cdr3_nt: TGTGCCAGCCGTGTCGGGGAGACCTACGAGCAGTACTTC
cdr3_aa: CASRVGETYEQYF

d_call: TRBD2
v_call: TRBV25-1
j_call: TRBJ2-7
clone_size: .
cdr3_nt: TGTGCCAGCAGTGCTAGCGGGACCTACGAGCAGTACTTC
cdr3_aa: CASSASGTYEQYF

d_call: .
v_call: TRBV10-3
j_call: TRBJ2-5
clone_size: many
cdr3_nt: TGTGCCATCAGTGAGAATCCGGGCCGAGGGGGTGGAGAGACCCAGTACTTC
cdr3_aa: CAISENPGRGGGETQYF

d_call: TRBD1
v_call: TRBV29-1
j_call: TRBJ1-2
clone_size: few
cdr3_nt: TGCAGCGTTACGACAGGGGACTATGGCTACACCTTC
cdr3_aa: CSVTTGDYGYTF

d_call: .
v_call: TRBV7-2
j_call: TRBJ2-5
clone_size: many
cdr3_nt: TGTGCCAGCACTAGAACAGGGCTTCTATTAACTGGAGAGACCCAGTACTTC
cdr3_aa: CASTRTGLLLTGETQYF

d_call: TRBD1
v_call: TRBV27
j_call: TRBJ2-1
clone_size: few
cdr3_nt: TGTGCCAGCAGTCCACAGGGGGGCCTGCTGAATGAGCAGTTCTTC
cdr3_aa: CASSPQGGLLNEQFF

d_call: .
v_call: TRBV7-2
j_call: TRBJ2-7
clone_size: many
cdr3_nt: TGTGCCATAGGACACGCTAGCTCCTACGAGCAGTACTTC
cdr3_aa: CAIGHASSYEQYF

d_call: TRBD1
v_call: TRBV20-1
j_call: TRBJ2-7
clone_size: few
cdr3_nt: TGCAGTGCGACGCCCGGGACAGGGCCCTACGAGCAGTACTTC
cdr3_aa: CSATPGTGPYEQYF

d_call: TRBD1
v_call: TRBV7-8
j_call: TRBJ1-2
clone_size: many
cdr3_nt: TGTGCCAGCAGCTTAGTGGACAGGGCGAACTATGGCTACACCTTC
cdr3_aa: CASSLVDRANYGYTF

d_call: TRBD2
v_call: TRBV7-2
j_call: TRBJ2-7
clone_size: many
cdr3_nt: TGTGCCAGCAGCGCGCGGACTAGCGGGGGGATCTCCTACGAGCAGTACTTC
cdr3_aa: CASSARTSGGISYEQYF

d_call: TRBD2
v_call: TRBV7-2
j_call: TRBJ2-7
clone_size: many
cdr3_nt: TGTGCCAGCAGCTCCCTAGCGGGAGACCACGAGCAGTACTTC
cdr3_aa: CASSSLAGDHEQYF

d_call: .
v_call: TRBV10-3
j_call: TRBJ2-5
clone_size: many
cdr3_nt: TGTGCCATCAGTGAGAACGACAGACAAGAGACCCAGTACTTC
cdr3_aa: CAISENDRQETQYF

d_call: .
v_call: TRBV6-2/TRBV6-3
j_call: TRBJ1-1
clone_size: few
cdr3_nt: TGTGCCAGCAATGGTCAGCGGGGGTACACTGAAGCTTTCTTT
cdr3_aa: CASNGQRGYTEAFF

d_call: TRBD2
v_call: TRBV6-1
j_call: TRBJ2-5
clone_size: many
cdr3_nt: TGTGCCAGCAACAGACTAGCGGGGGAGGGGACCCAGTACTTC
cdr3_aa: CASNRLAGEGTQYF

d_call: .
v_call: TRBV7-2
j_call: TRBJ2-7
clone_size: .
cdr3_nt: TGTGCCAGCAGCTTAACGGCAGGGCAGGGCTACGAGCAGTACTTC
cdr3_aa: CASSLTAGQGYEQYF

d_call: .
v_call: TRBV24-1
j_call: TRBJ2-5
clone_size: .
cdr3_nt: TGTGCCACCCCCCTGGGGCAGGGTACAACGAAGACCCAGTACTTC
cdr3_aa: CATPLGQGTTKTQYF

d_call: .
v_call: TRBV19
j_call: TRBJ1-1
clone_size: few
cdr3_nt: TGTGCCAGTAGTATTAAGGCAAAAGGGAACACTGAAGCTTTCTTT
cdr3_aa: CASSIKAKGNTEAFF

d_call: .
v_call: TRBV7-2
j_call: TRBJ2-5
clone_size: .
cdr3_nt: TGTGCCAGCAGCTCTCAGGGTTTTGAGACCCAGTACTTC
cdr3_aa: CASSSQGFETQYF

d_call: TRBD1
v_call: TRBV6-9
j_call: TRBJ1-2
clone_size: .
cdr3_nt: TGTGCCAGCAGTTATTGCCAGGGGGGAGGTGGCTACACCTTC
cdr3_aa: CASSYCQGGGGYTF

d_call: .
v_call: TRBV7-2
j_call: TRBJ2-7
clone_size: many
cdr3_nt: TGTGCCAGCAGCTCAACGGGGGTCTATAGCTCCTACGAGCAGTACTTC
cdr3_aa: CASSSTGVYSSYEQYF

d_call: TRBD2
v_call: TRBV9
j_call: TRBJ2-2
clone_size: .
cdr3_nt: TGTGCCAGCACCCGCGGGGGGGCGAACACCGGGGAGCTGTTTTTT
cdr3_aa: CASTRGGANTGELFF

d_call: .
v_call: TRBV7-2
j_call: TRBJ2-6
clone_size: many
cdr3_nt: TGTGCCAGCAGCTTTCTTATATGGGGGCTAGGGGCCAACGTCCTGACTTTC
cdr3_aa: CASSFLIWGLGANVLTF

d_call: .
v_call: TRBV7-9
j_call: TRBJ1-2
clone_size: many
cdr3_nt: TGTGCCAGCAGCTTATCCGTGTCTACAAGGGTTTTCCCCCAGGCCAACTATGGCTACACCTTC
cdr3_aa: CASSLSVSTRVFPQANYGYTF

d_call: TRBD1
v_call: TRBV4-1
j_call: TRBJ1-4
clone_size: .
cdr3_nt: TGCGCCAGCAGCCAGTACTCCGGGACAGGATCTGAAAAACTGTTTTTT
cdr3_aa: CASSQYSGTGSEKLFF

d_call: .
v_call: TRBV7-2
j_call: TRBJ1-6
clone_size: many
cdr3_nt: TGTGCCAGCAGCTTAACCCCAGGTCGACATAATTCACCCCTCCACTTT
cdr3_aa: CASSLTPGRHNSPLHF

d_call: .
v_call: TRBV7-2
j_call: TRBJ1-2
clone_size: .
cdr3_nt: TGTGCCAGCAGCGCCTACTCTTTTGAAGGCTACACCTTC
cdr3_aa: CASSAYSFEGYTF

d_call: .
v_call: TRBV20-1
j_call: TRBJ2-7
clone_size: many
cdr3_nt: TGCAGTGCTTGGGGGAGCACCGAGCAGTACTTC
cdr3_aa: CSAWGSTEQYF

d_call: .
v_call: TRBV24-1
j_call: TRBJ2-5
clone_size: .
cdr3_nt: TGTGCCACCAGTGATTCCGGATCTAGCGAGGAGGAGCGAGAGACCCAGTACTTC
cdr3_aa: CATSDSGSSEEERETQYF

d_call: TRBD2
v_call: TRBV12-5
j_call: TRBJ2-5
clone_size: few
cdr3_nt: TGTGCTAGTGGTTTCGATAAGGGACTAGCGGGCGAGGAGGGCGAGACCCAGTACTTC
cdr3_aa: CASGFDKGLAGEEGETQYF

d_call: .
v_call: TRBV12-3/TRBV12-4
j_call: TRBJ1-5
clone_size: many
cdr3_nt: TGTGCCAGCAGCCTCCTCAGGGGATGGGGTTCCAATCAGCCCCAGCATTTT
cdr3_aa: CASSLLRGWGSNQPQHF

d_call: .
v_call: TRBV30
j_call: TRBJ2-3
clone_size: .
cdr3_nt: TGTGCCTGGAGTATGGGTTCCGGCGGTAGCACAGATACGCAGTATTTT
cdr3_aa: CAWSMGSGGSTDTQYF

d_call: TRBD1
v_call: TRBV10-3
j_call: TRBJ1-1
clone_size: many
cdr3_nt: TGTGCCATCAGTGAGCCTCCGGACAGGGGACCGAGAGCTTTCTTT
cdr3_aa: CAISEPPDRGPRAFF

d_call: TRBD2
v_call: TRBV19
j_call: TRBJ2-5
clone_size: .
cdr3_nt: TGTGCCAGCCGATCCCTCAGCGGGGGGCGAGAGACCCAGTACTTC
cdr3_aa: CASRSLSGGRETQYF

d_call: .
v_call: TRBV28
j_call: TRBJ1-6
clone_size: many
cdr3_nt: TGTGCCAGCAGTCCTACAGGGACGGGCGCCTATAATTCACCCCTCCACTTT
cdr3_aa: CASSPTGTGAYNSPLHF

d_call: TRBD1
v_call: TRBV12-5
j_call: TRBJ2-5
clone_size: many
cdr3_nt: TGTGCTAGTGGTTCGACTCAGGGGGCCCATCTCCAAGAGACCCAGTACTTC
cdr3_aa: CASGSTQGAHLQETQYF

d_call: TRBD1
v_call: TRBV20-1
j_call: TRBJ2-7
clone_size: .
cdr3_nt: TGCAGTGCTCGAAGAAGGGACAGGGGGACCAACTACGAGCAGTACTTC
cdr3_aa: CSARRRDRGTNYEQYF

d_call: .
v_call: TRBV5-1
j_call: TRBJ2-5
clone_size: few
cdr3_nt: TGCGCCAGCAGCTTTCGAGTCCTTGGAGGAGAGACCCAGTACTTC
cdr3_aa: CASSFRVLGGETQYF

d_call: .
v_call: TRBV7-8
j_call: TRBJ2-3
clone_size: many
cdr3_nt: TGTGCCAGCAGCTCCTACCGGGACCCCACCGCCACAGATACGCAGTATTTT
cdr3_aa: CASSSYRDPTATDTQYF

d_call: .
v_call: TRBV6-5
j_call: TRBJ1-1
clone_size: few
cdr3_nt: TGTGCCAGCAGCGTTGGGGAAAACACTGAAGCTTTCTTT
cdr3_aa: CASSVGENTEAFF

d_call: TRBD2
v_call: TRBV11-2
j_call: TRBJ2-1
clone_size: many
cdr3_nt: TGTGCCAGCAGCTCGGGACTAGTAACCCGCAATGAGCAGTTCTTC
cdr3_aa: CASSSGLVTRNEQFF

d_call: .
v_call: TRBV29-1
j_call: TRBJ1-1
clone_size: .
cdr3_nt: TGCAGCGTTGACCCCATAGGGGGCACTGAAGCTTTCTTT
cdr3_aa: CSVDPIGGTEAFF

d_call: TRBD2
v_call: TRBV28
j_call: TRBJ2-2
clone_size: .
cdr3_nt: TGTGCCAGCAGAGCCGGGGGACTAGCGGGAGGGGAGCTGTTTTTT
cdr3_aa: CASRAGGLAGGELFF

d_call: .
v_call: TRBV2
j_call: TRBJ2-4
clone_size: .
cdr3_nt: TGTGCCAGCCAAACCGGCGGGATGGCCAAAAACATTCAGTACTTC
cdr3_aa: CASQTGGMAKNIQYF

d_call: TRBD2
v_call: TRBV7-2
j_call: TRBJ2-7
clone_size: many
cdr3_nt: TGTGCCAGCAGTCGGAGGGGGGTTGCGGGAGGGCCTTCCTACGAGCAGTACTTC
cdr3_aa: CASSRRGVAGGPSYEQYF

d_call: .
v_call: TRBV7-2
j_call: TRBJ2-7
clone_size: many
cdr3_nt: TGTGCCAGCAGCCGGGGGATAGGGCTCTCCTACGAGCAGTACTTC
cdr3_aa: CASSRGIGLSYEQYF

d_call: .
v_call: TRBV14
j_call: TRBJ2-1
clone_size: .
cdr3_nt: TGTGCCAGCAGCCGGACTACGAATGAGCAGTTCTTC
cdr3_aa: CASSRTTNEQFF

d_call: .
v_call: TRBV7-6
j_call: TRBJ1-4
clone_size: many
cdr3_nt: TGTGCCAGCAGCTTACGGCTGGGAAATGAAAAACTGTTTTTT
cdr3_aa: CASSLRLGNEKLFF

d_call: .
v_call: TRBV20-1
j_call: TRBJ2-4
clone_size: few
cdr3_nt: TGCAGTGCCACCCCCCTCCGGGACTCCGTCCTGGGGGGCATTCAGTACTTC
cdr3_aa: CSATPLRDSVLGGIQYF

d_call: .
v_call: TRBV20-1
j_call: TRBJ1-6
clone_size: .
cdr3_nt: TGCAGTGCTAGAGGGACAGTAGAATATAATTCACCCCTCCACTTT
cdr3_aa: CSARGTVEYNSPLHF

d_call: .
v_call: TRBV29-1
j_call: TRBJ2-7
clone_size: many
cdr3_nt: TGCAGCGTGGGGATTGGAGGGGGATCAGGCGAGCAGTACTTC
cdr3_aa: CSVGIGGGSGEQYF